These 32 T cell receptor beta chains originate from one sample sequenced in a study of graft-versus-host responses after intestinal transplantation. The assay was immunoSEQ multiplex PCR, and TCRdb's table has in-frame clones only and misses some. This table holds some 130,000 clones, roughly 93% found once. No antigen has been assigned to these receptors. The sequences come from unstimulated CD4+ T cells sorted from spleen or lymph node cells, collected before intestinal transplant. These receptors all come from a human donor who received an intestinal transplant.

The rearrangement uses TRBV4-1 and TRBJ1-4; TRBD1 matches 8 bases. Germline-derived CDR1 and CDR2 are MGHRA and YSYEKL. V shed 3 bases and J 14 bases; nucleotides not matched to a gene: 8. The length of the CDR3 is 13 residues. Here the CDR3 DNA reads TGCGCCAGCAGCCAGGCTGACAGGGGTGGCCTGTTTTTT. The encoded protein is CASSQADRGGLFF.

This chain links TRBV28 with TRBJ2-7; D may be TRBD1 (8 bases). The CDR3 sequence is 15 residues long. Germline CDR1 MDHEN, CDR2 SYDVKM. Trimming took 6 bases from V and 3 from J, leaving 18 bases between them. CDR3 nucleotides: TGTGCCAGCAGGTCTGACAGGGGAGGGGTCTACGAGCAGTACTTC. Amino acids: CASRSDRGGVYEQYF.

The chain employs TRBV4-1 and TRBJ1-1, with 7 positions matching TRBD1. CDR1 and CDR2 (germline): MGHRA, YSYEKL. The CDR3 extends over 16 amino acids. Trimming cost V 3 bases and J 1 base; bases outside gene matches: 8. CDR3 bases: TGCGCCAGCAGCCAGATATTATGGACAGGGAACACTGAAGCTTTCTTT. Translation: CASSQILWTGNTEAFF.

The CDR3 here is CASSVINTEQYF. The CDR3 DNA reads TGTGCCAGCAGTGTCATAAACACCGAGCAGTACTTC. J is TRBJ2-7 and V is TRBV6-1, with D unresolved. The CDR3 length is 12 residues. CDR1 MNHNS and CDR2 SASEGT come from the germline V gene. The V end lost 4 bases, the J end lost 6 bases, and 10 bases lay between the germline ends.

This chain joins TRBV30 and TRBJ1-1, with D possibly TRBD1 on 6 matching bases. V lost 3 bases, J lost 1 base, and 15 bases lay in between. This CDR3 comprises 15 residues. CDR1 GTSNPN and CDR2 SVGIG come from the germline V gene (reference sequence). CDR3 loop: CAWRGVGHRNTEAFF. CDR3 bases: TGTGCCTGGAGGGGTGTGGGACACAGGAACACTGAAGCTTTCTTT. Complete variable domain (other parts from reference TRBV30 and TRBJ1-1): SQTIHQWPATLVQPVGSPLSLECTVEGTSNPNLYWYRQAAGRGLQLLFYSVGIGQISSEVPQNLSASRPQDRQFILSSKKLLLSDSGFYLCAWRGVGHRNTEAFFGQGTRLTVV.

The chain combines TRBV7-9 with TRBJ2-2; TRBD2 matches 9 bases. The CDR3 loop spans 19 amino acids. Losses at the gene ends were 5 bases for V and 5 bases for J; bases not matched to a gene: 18. Per germline, CDR1 SEHNR and CDR2 FQNEAQ (reference sequence). The CDR3: CASSPISGGRVLRTGELFF. Here the CDR3 DNA reads TGTGCCAGCAGCCCGATTTCAGGCGGGAGGGTCTTACGGACCGGGGAGCTGTTTTTT.

In this sample, this clone turned up a few times. This rearrangement joins TRBV7-9 to TRBJ1-4, with a tentative D call TRBD1 (6 bases). Trimming left V 2 bases short and J 8 bases short, with 15 bases between. Germline V gene lookup returns CDR1 SEHNR and CDR2 FQNEAQ (reference sequence). The CDR3 spans 15 residues. CDR3 sequence (DNA): TGTGCCAGCAGCTTAAGTAATCTACAGGGCGAAAAACTGTTTTTT. Its protein product is CASSLSNLQGEKLFF.

The CDR3 region has the DNA TGTGCCAGCAGCTTGTCGCTAGCGTGGGAGCAGTACTTC. Residues: CASSLSLAWEQYF. The chain combines TRBV5-4 with TRBJ2-7; D might be TRBD2 (6 bases). Germline V lookup: CDR1 SGHNT, CDR2 YYREEE (reference sequence). This CDR3 comprises 13 residues. Trimming stripped 1 base from V and 7 bases from J, with 12 bases between.

This chain joins TRBV15 and TRBJ2-1; 11 bases line up with TRBD2. The germline V gene encodes CDR1 LNHNV and CDR2 YYDKDF (reference sequence). V lost 5 bases and J lost 2; bases outside the gene matches: 8. This CDR3 contains 17 residues. The CDR3 loop is CATSPAGSGRAYNEQFF. The CDR3, as DNA: TGTGCCACCAGCCCCGCCGGTAGCGGGAGGGCCTACAATGAGCAGTTCTTC.

The rearrangement links TRBV9 to TRBJ1-2, with 9 bases that match TRBD1. V trimming: 4 bases; J trimming: 5 bases; junction bases outside the gene matches: 6. This CDR3 comprises 14 residues. CDR1 and CDR2 (germline): SGDLS, YYNGEE. The CDR3, as DNA: TGTGCCAGCAGCACCCGGACAGGGGAATATGGCTACACCTTC. It yields the protein CASSTRTGEYGYTF.

On this clone: The same CDR3 is also encoded by other DNA sequences in this sample. J is TRBJ2-3 and V is TRBV5-4, with D uncertain. The CDR3 sequence is 14 residues long. V lost 0 bases to trimming and J lost 0 bases, with 5 bases between them. Germline V gene lookup returns CDR1 SGHNT and CDR2 YYREEE (reference sequence). DNA of the CDR3: TGTGCCAGCAGCTTGGCGGGCAGCACAGATACGCAGTATTTT. Protein sequence: CASSLAGSTDTQYF.

The rearrangement uses TRBV28 and TRBJ1-2; D unclear. V was cut by 5 bases and J by 5 bases, with 15 bases left in between. Germline V lookup: CDR1 MDHEN, CDR2 SYDVKM. The CDR3 has 14 residues. The CDR3 DNA is TGTGCCAGCAGTGCGGTTCGGGAGGGTTATGGCTACACCTTC. It yields the protein CASSAVREGYGYTF.

The CDR3 sequence is CASSRTSGSTDTQYF. The CDR3, as DNA: TGTGCCAGCAGCCGTACTAGCGGGAGCACAGATACGCAGTATTTT. V usage is TRBV5-4 and J usage is TRBJ2-3, with 9 nucleotides matching TRBD2. CDR3 length equals 15 residues. After removal of 4 bases from V and 0 bases from J, the junction contained 3 bases not matched to a gene. Germline V gene data show CDR1 as SGHNT and CDR2 as YYREEE (reference sequence).

The rearrangement uses TRBV5-8 and TRBJ2-2; no clear D gene. V gave up 0 bases and J gave up 4 bases, with 10 bases separating them. Germline values: CDR1 SGHTS, CDR2 YDEGEE. This CDR3 has 15 residues. This CDR3 reads CASSLGLPATGELFF. The CDR3 region has the DNA TGTGCCAGCAGCTTGGGGCTGCCGGCCACCGGGGAGCTGTTTTTT.

The chain is built from TRBV6-6 and TRBJ2-7, with 12 positions matching TRBD2. Germline V gives CDR1 MNHNY, CDR2 SVGAGI (reference sequence). The CDR3 runs to 16 residues. V lost 6 bases to trimming and J lost 4 bases; unmatched junction nucleotides: 10. The CDR3 loop is CASSLGPSGGVYEQYF. The CDR3 nucleotides are TGTGCCAGCAGCTTAGGGCCTAGCGGGGGGGTGTACGAGCAGTACTTC.

The genes are TRBV2 and TRBJ2-3, with D possibly being TRBD2 (5 bases). The V gene's germline CDR1 is SNHLY and CDR2 FYNNEI. The CDR3 sequence is 14 residues long. Between the trimmed V and J ends, which lost 6 bases and 6 bases, there was a span of 16 bases. The chain's CDR3 is CASSGPDYGDTQYF. The CDR3 DNA sequence: TGTGCCAGCAGCGGACCAGACTACGGCGATACGCAGTATTTT. Using reference TRBV2 and TRBJ2-3 for the parts outside the CDR3, the full variable domain is EPEVTQTPSHQVTQMGQEVILRCVPISNHLYFYWYRQILGQKVEFLVSFYNNEISEKSEIFDDQFSVERPDGSNFTLKIRSTKLEDSAMYFCASSGPDYGDTQYFGPGTRLTVL.

V gene TRBV15 combines with J gene TRBJ1-2; 9 bases match TRBD1. Germline CDR1 and CDR2: LNHNV and YYDKDF (reference sequence). The junction had 5 bases not matched to a gene; V was cut back by 3 bases and J by 6 bases. The CDR3 runs 14 residues. CDR3 coding DNA: TGTGCCACCAGCAGGGGACAGGGACCACATGGCTACACCTTC. It translates to CATSRGQGPHGYTF.

The CDR3 here is CASSLQATYEQYF. Written as DNA, the CDR3 is TGTGCCAGCAGCTTGCAGGCCACCTACGAGCAGTACTTC. The chain recombines TRBV5-4 with TRBJ2-7, with unresolved D. The CDR3 runs 13 residues. Trimming cost V 1 base and J 2 bases, with 7 bases left between them. Germline CDR1 is SGHNT and CDR2 is YYREEE (reference sequence).

The genes are TRBV27 and TRBJ2-5, with 10 bases aligning to TRBD2. The closer fit of TRBJ2-7 to the DNA end suggests the J call may be wrong. The CDR3 sequence is 15 residues long. Per the germline V gene, CDR1 is MNHEY and CDR2 is SMNVEV (reference sequence). The CDR3 coding sequence is TGTGCCAGCAGTTTCTCTAGCGGGAGTTCCTACGAGCAGTACTTC. It codes for CASSFSSGSSYEQYF.

The genes are TRBV27 and TRBJ2-7; 12 bases are shared with TRBD2. The CDR3 spans 17 residues. Trimming at V came to 7 bases and at J to 4 bases, leaving 14 bases not matched to a gene. CDR1 MNHEY and CDR2 SMNVEV come from the germline V gene (reference sequence). The CDR3 DNA follows: TGTGCCAGCACCCCGGGACTAGCGGGTCAGCGGTGGTACGAGCAGTACTTC. This encodes CASTPGLAGQRWYEQYF.

The chain recombines TRBV18 with TRBJ2-3; weak D call: TRBD2 (6 bases). The CDR3 consists of 16 residues. The V and J ends lost 0 bases and 3 bases respectively, with 13 bases between them. The germline gives CDR1 KGHSH, CDR2 LQKENI. CDR3 residues: CASSPPLAIRTDTQYF. As DNA, the CDR3 is TGTGCCAGCTCACCACCTCTAGCGATCCGGACAGATACGCAGTATTTT. The full variable domain, with the rest looked up from reference TRBV18 and TRBJ2-3, is NAGVMQNPRHLVRRRGQEARLRCSPMKGHSHVYWYRQLPEEGLKFMVYLQKENIIDESGMPKERFSAEFPKEGPSILRIQQVVRGDSAAYFCASSPPLAIRTDTQYFGPGTRLTVL.

This chain links TRBV9 with TRBJ2-2; D gene unclear. The germline V gene has CDR1 SGDLS and CDR2 YYNGEE. V shed 4 bases and J shed 4 bases, with 8 bases lying between them. The CDR3 sequence is 13 residues long. The CDR3 DNA is TGTGCCAGCAGCCCCAGAGTCACCGGGGAGCTGTTTTTT. It yields the protein CASSPRVTGELFF.

The chain has TRBV6-5 and TRBJ2-2; weak D call: TRBD2 (6 bases). The CDR3 runs to 15 residues. CDR1 is MNHEY and CDR2 is SVGAGI in the germline V gene. V was shortened by 7 bases and J by 4 bases, with 16 bases between the two germline ends. The CDR3 is CASTPGVGTTGELFF. The CDR3 DNA follows: TGTGCCAGCACTCCGGGAGTCGGTACCACCGGGGAGCTGTTTTTT.

The J gene is TRBJ2-7, the V gene TRBV7-2, with D unclear. CDR3 length: 13 amino acids. Germline values: CDR1 SGHTA, CDR2 FQGNSA. V lost 2 bases and J 2 bases, leaving 7 bases between the germline ends. The CDR3: CASSLSTPYEQYF. DNA for the CDR3: TGTGCCAGCAGCTTAAGTACCCCCTACGAGCAGTACTTC.

This clone was seen only once. The CDR3 nucleotides read TGTGCCAGCAGCTTGGGGGGGGGAACAGGGGCGTATTTAGGCTATGGCTACACCTTC. It encodes CASSLGGGTGAYLGYGYTF. This chain connects TRBV5-4 to TRBJ1-2, with 7 positions matching TRBD1. Germline V lookup: CDR1 SGHNT, CDR2 YYREEE (reference sequence). V dropped 0 bases and J dropped 4; count of bases not matched to a gene: 18. The CDR3 runs 19 residues.

The chain has TRBV19 and TRBJ1-3, with a tentative D call TRBD1 (5 bases). Germline lookup yields CDR1 LNHDA and CDR2 SQIVND (reference sequence). V gave up 7 bases and J gave up 3 bases, with 10 bases separating them. The CDR3 length is 13 residues. CDR3 nucleotides: TGTGCCAGTAATACAGGCGGTGGAAACACCATATATTTT. As protein: CASNTGGGNTIYF.

CDR3 coding DNA: TGTGCCAGCAGCGTGGGACAGCGCAATCAGCCCCAGCATTTT. Translation: CASSVGQRNQPQHF. The chain is built from TRBV9 and TRBJ1-5, with 7 bases lining up with TRBD1. CDR1 and CDR2 (germline): SGDLS, YYNGEE. The V segment lost 2 bases and the J segment 2 bases; nucleotides outside the gene matches: 1. The CDR3 consists of 14 residues.

This rearrangement joins TRBV2 to TRBJ2-1; 14 bases match TRBD2. The CDR3 contains 17 residues. V gave up 7 bases and J gave up 4 bases; unmatched junction bases: 9. Germline V CDR1 and CDR2: SNHLY, FYNNEI. The CDR3 bases are TGTGCCAGCAATGGACTAGCGGGAGGTCGAGCGTACAATGAGCAGTTCTTC. This codes for CASNGLAGGRAYNEQFF.

With respect to this clone: The same CDR3 also results from other DNA sequences found in this sample. This chain links TRBV15 with TRBJ2-7; possible D gene TRBD2, 5 bases. The CDR3 sequence is 13 residues long. The V gene's germline CDR1 is LNHNV and CDR2 YYDKDF (reference sequence). Trimming stripped 0 bases from V and 4 bases from J, with 7 bases between. The CDR3 DNA reads as TGTGCCACCAGCAGAGATCGCGGGTACGAGCAGTACTTC. It is translated as CATSRDRGYEQYF.

The genes are TRBV30 and TRBJ2-2, with D tentatively TRBD1 (6 bases). The germline V gene has CDR1 GTSNPN and CDR2 SVGIG (reference sequence). V lost 3 bases and J lost 6, with 14 bases in between. The CDR3 is 14 amino acids. CDR3 in amino acids: CAWSRKGGAGELFF. The DNA for the CDR3 is TGTGCCTGGAGCCGAAAAGGGGGAGCCGGGGAGCTGTTTTTT.

This clone has only one observation. This chain joins TRBV2 and TRBJ2-1; D is perhaps TRBD2 (5 bases). The CDR3 is 9 amino acids. Per the germline V gene, CDR1 is SNHLY and CDR2 is FYNNEI. The DNA of the CDR3 is TGTGCTGCGGGTGGTGAGCAGTTCTTC. It specifies CAAGGEQFF.

The chain carries TRBV7-6 and TRBJ2-1, with 13 bases aligning to TRBD2. Losses at the gene ends were 5 bases for V and 6 bases for J; bases not matched to a gene: 7. The germline V gene has CDR1 SGHVS and CDR2 FNYEAQ. There are 16 residues in the CDR3. This chain's CDR3 is CASSTSGLAGLNEQFF. The CDR3 DNA follows: TGTGCCAGCAGCACCTCGGGACTAGCGGGACTCAATGAGCAGTTCTTC.